The sequence of this T cell receptor (beta chain) was determined in a study of PD-1 blockade in mismatch repair-deficient tumors (TCRdb year 2017). Looking at the study overall: The trial enrolled under 90 consecutive patients with 11 to 12 mismatch repair-deficient cancer types between September 2013 and September 2016, all previously treated and progressing. Tumor-associated T cell clones in the peripheral blood of patients responding to PD-1 blockade were tracked using deep sequencing of TCR CDR3 regions.

Study-wide conclusions, independent of this receptor: Clones residing in the tumor, which were often undetectable in blood before treatment, expanded quickly after pembrolizumab and then contracted, generally before radiologic responses.

For this clone: The antigen it recognizes is unknown. No base quality information exists; no much larger clone differs at one position.

From a lookup of the germline V gene (reference sequence), CDR1 and CDR2 are LNHDA and SQIVND. V is cut by 5 bases and J by 7 bases, and the space between the germline ends is 15 bases. Inclusive of the bounding cysteine and phenylalanine, the CDR3 is 13 residues long. Only the CDR3 region is kept as DNA, spanning 39 bases read in frame from base 1. For every enrolled patient, mismatch repair deficiency was confirmed by either polymerase chain reaction or immunohistochemistry. TCR sequencing was carried out for a few patients who responded to pembrolizumab therapy. Pembrolizumab PD-1 blockade was prospectively tested in advanced mismatch repair-deficient cancers, regardless of tissue of origin, in the phase II trial. Peripheral blood T cell samples were collected serially, before PD-1 blockade began and at several time points afterward. The timing of each blood sample was reported as weeks after the first dose of pembrolizumab.

To prepare the library, the immunoSEQ multiplex PCR assay was applied. The source is immuneACCESS, and TCRdb retained only in-frame sequences with V and J called. Part of the clones is not carried over; for the studies checked, unresolved V genes explain less than half of this, and the remainder is unexplained. The sample table contains approximately 63,000 clones; only one count was recorded for about 87% of them. Approximately 15% of the sample rests with the top ten. The specimen comprised peripheral blood, sampled 52 weeks after starting pembrolizumab. This TCR was recovered from an adult with mismatch repair-deficient cancer. The chain uses TRBV19 and TRBJ2-7; matching of 6 bases hints at TRBD1 as the D gene. The DNA sequence reads TGTGCCAGTAGTCCCCCAGGGGCGCGTGAGCAGTACTTC. It specifies CASSPPGAREQYF.